This TCR beta chain was recovered during a study of OX40 agonist ivuxolimab in advanced cancers. Trimming removed 8 bases at V and 6 bases at J, with 22 bases between. The CDR3 runs to 15 residues. The V gene's germline CDR1 is MNHEY and CDR2 SVGAGI. TCRdb's copy holds only in-frame clones and misses some; the assay was immunoSEQ multiplex PCR. The table has some 79,000 clones, about 90% seen once. This TCR derives from an adult with an advanced solid tumor such as melanoma, head and neck, liver or kidney cancer. This rearrangement joins TRBV6-5 to TRBJ1-2, with no clear D. Here the sequenced sample was CD4+ or CD8+ T cells sorted from blood, taken in a trial of the OX40 agonist ivuxolimab. The CDR3 loop reads CASRGSGRLGDGYTF. The CDR3 DNA reads TGTGCCAGCCGGGGTTCGGGCCGACTTGGGGATGGCTACACCTTC.